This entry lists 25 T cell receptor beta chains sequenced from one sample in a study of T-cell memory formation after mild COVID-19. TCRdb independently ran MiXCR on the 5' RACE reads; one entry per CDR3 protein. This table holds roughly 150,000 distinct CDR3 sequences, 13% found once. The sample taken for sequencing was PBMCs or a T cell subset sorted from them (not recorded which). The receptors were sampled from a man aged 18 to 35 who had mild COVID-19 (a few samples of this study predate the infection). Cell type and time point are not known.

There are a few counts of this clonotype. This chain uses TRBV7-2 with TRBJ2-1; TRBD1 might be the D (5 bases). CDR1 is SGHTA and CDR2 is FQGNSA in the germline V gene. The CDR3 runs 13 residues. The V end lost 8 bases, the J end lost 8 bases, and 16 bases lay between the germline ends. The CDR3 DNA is TGTGCCAGCTACAGGCCAGGGTCCGATGAGCAGTTCTTC. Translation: CASYRPGSDEQFF. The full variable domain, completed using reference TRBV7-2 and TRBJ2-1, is GAGVSQSPSNKVTEKGKDVELRCDPISGHTALYWYRQSLGQGLEFLIYFQGNSAPDKSGLPSDRFSAERTGGSVSTLTIQRTQQEDSAVYLCASYRPGSDEQFFGPGTRLTVL.

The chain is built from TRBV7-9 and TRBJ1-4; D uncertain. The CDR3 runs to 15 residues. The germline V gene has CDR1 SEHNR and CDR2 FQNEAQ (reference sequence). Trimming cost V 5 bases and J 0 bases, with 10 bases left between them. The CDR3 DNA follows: TGTGCCAGCAGCCCCAGGTTTGCAACTAATGAAAAACTGTTTTTT. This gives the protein CASSPRFATNEKLFF.

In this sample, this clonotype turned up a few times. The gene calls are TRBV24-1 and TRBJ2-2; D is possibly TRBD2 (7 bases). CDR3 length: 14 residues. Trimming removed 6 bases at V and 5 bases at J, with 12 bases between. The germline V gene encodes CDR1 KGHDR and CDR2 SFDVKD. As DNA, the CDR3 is TGTGCCACCAGTCTGGAGGGGGGGACCGGGGAGCTGTTTTTT. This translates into CATSLEGGTGELFF.

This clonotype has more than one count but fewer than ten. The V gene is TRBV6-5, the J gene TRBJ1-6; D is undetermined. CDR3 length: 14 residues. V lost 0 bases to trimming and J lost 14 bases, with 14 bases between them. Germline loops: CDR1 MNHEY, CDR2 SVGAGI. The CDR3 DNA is TGTGCCAGCAGTTACTCGATTTGGGGTGCGTCCCTCCACTTT. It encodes CASSYSIWGASLHF.

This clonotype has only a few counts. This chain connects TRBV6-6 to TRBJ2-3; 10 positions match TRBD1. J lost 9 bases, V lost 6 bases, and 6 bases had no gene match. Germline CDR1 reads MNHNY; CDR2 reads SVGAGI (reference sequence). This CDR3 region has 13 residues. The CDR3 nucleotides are TGTGCCAGCAGCCATCCGGACAGGGGGACGCAGTATTTT. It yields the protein CASSHPDRGTQYF.

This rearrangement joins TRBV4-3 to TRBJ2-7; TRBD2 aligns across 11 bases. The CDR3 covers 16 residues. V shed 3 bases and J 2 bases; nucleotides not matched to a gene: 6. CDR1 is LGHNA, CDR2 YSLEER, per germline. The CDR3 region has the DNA TGCGCCAGCAGCCAGGAATCTAGCGGGGGGACCTACGAGCAGTACTTC. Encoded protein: CASSQESSGGTYEQYF.

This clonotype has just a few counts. The CDR3 reads CASSYGQGWNSPLHF. The CDR3 bases are TGTGCCAGCAGCTACGGACAGGGGTGGAATTCACCCCTCCACTTT. This chain joins TRBV7-2 and TRBJ1-6; 9 nucleotides match TRBD1. The CDR3 contains 15 residues. The V gene's germline CDR1 is SGHTA and CDR2 FQGNSA. V was pared by 4 bases and J by 7 bases, with 5 bases of the junction left unmatched.

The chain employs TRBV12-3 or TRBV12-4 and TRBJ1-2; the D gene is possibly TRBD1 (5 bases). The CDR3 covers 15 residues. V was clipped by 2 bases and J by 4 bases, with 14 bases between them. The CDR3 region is CASSLIQGFIYGYTF. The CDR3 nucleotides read TGTGCCAGCAGTTTAATTCAGGGTTTCATCTATGGCTACACCTTC.

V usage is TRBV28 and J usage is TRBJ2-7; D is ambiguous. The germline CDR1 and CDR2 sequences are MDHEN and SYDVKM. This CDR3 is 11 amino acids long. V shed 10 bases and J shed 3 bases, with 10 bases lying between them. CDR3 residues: CATRSYYEQYV. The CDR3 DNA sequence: TGTGCCACTAGGTCCTACTACGAGCAGTACGTC.

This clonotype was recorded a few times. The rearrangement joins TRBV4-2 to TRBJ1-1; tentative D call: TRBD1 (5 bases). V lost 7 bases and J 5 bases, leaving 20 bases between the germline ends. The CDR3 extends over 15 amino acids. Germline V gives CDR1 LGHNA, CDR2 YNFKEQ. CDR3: CASNSPEQGDTEAFF. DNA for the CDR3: TGTGCCAGCAACTCCCCGGAGCAGGGAGATACTGAAGCTTTCTTT.

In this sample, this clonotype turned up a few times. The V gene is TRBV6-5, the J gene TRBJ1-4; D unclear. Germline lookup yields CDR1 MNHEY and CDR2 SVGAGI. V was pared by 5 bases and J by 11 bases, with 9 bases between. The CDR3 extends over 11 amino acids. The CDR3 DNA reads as TGTGCCAGCAGTAGAGGGCAGAAACTGTTTTTT. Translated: CASSRGQKLFF.

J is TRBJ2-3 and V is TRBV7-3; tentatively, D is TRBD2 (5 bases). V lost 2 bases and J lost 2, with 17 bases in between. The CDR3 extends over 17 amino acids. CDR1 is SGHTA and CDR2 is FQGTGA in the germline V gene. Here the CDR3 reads CASSLGKRYSHTDTQYF. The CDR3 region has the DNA TGTGCCAGCAGCTTAGGGAAGCGGTATTCACACACAGATACGCAGTATTTT. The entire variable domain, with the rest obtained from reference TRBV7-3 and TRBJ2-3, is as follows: GAGVSQTPSNKVTEKGKYVELRCDPISGHTALYWYRQSLGQGPEFLIYFQGTGAADDSGLPNDRFFAVRPEGSVSTLKIQRTERGDSAVYLCASSLGKRYSHTDTQYFGPGTRLTVL.

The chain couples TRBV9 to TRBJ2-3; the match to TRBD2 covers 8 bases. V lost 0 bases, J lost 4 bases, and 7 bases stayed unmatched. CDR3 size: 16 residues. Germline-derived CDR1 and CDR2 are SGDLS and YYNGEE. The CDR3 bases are TGTGCCAGCAGCGTAGGGACTAGCTCTCCCCCAGATACGCAGTATTTT. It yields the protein CASSVGTSSPPDTQYF.

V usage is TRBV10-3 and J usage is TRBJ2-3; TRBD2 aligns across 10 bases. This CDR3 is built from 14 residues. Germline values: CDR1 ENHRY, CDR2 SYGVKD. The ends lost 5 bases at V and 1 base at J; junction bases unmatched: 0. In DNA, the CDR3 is TGTGCCATCAGTACTAGCGGGGGCACAGATACGCAGTATTTT. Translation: CAISTSGGTDTQYF.

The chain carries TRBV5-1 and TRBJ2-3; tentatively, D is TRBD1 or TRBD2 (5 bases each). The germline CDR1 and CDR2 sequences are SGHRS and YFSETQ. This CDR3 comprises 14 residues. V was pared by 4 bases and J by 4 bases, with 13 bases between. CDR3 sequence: CASSPTRGADTQYF. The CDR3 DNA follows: TGCGCCAGCAGCCCGACACGAGGGGCAGATACGCAGTATTTT.

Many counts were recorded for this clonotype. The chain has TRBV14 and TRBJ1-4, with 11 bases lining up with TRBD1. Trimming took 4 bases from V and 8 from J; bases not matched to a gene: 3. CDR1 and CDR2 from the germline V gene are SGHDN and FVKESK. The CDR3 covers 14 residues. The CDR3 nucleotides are TGTGCCAGCAGCCCGGGGACAGGGGGAGAAAAACTGTTTTTT. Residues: CASSPGTGGEKLFF. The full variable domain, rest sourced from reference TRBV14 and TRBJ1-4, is EAGVTQFPSHSVIEKGQTVTLRCDPISGHDNLYWYRRVMGKEIKFLLHFVKESKQDESGMPNNRFLAERTGGTYSTLKVQPAELEDSGVYFCASSPGTGGEKLFFGSGTQLSVL.

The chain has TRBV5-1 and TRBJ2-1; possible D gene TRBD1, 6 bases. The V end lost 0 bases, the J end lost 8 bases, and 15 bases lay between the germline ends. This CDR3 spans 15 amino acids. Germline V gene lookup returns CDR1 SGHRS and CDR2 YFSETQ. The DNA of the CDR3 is TGCGCCAGCAGCTTGGCGCAGGGGCATTCAGATGAGCAGTTCTTC. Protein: CASSLAQGHSDEQFF. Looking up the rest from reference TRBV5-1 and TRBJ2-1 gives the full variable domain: KAGVTQTPRYLIKTRGQQVTLSCSPISGHRSVSWYQQTPGQGLQFLFEYFSETQRNKGNFPGRFSGRQFSNSRSEMNVSTLELGDSALYLCASSLAQGHSDEQFFGPGTRLTVL.

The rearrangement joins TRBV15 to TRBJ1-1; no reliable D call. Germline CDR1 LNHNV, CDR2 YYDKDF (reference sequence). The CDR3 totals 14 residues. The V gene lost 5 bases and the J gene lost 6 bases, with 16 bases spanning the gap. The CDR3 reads CATSPPGRVSEAFF. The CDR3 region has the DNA TGTGCCACCAGCCCCCCTGGTCGGGTATCTGAAGCTTTCTTT.

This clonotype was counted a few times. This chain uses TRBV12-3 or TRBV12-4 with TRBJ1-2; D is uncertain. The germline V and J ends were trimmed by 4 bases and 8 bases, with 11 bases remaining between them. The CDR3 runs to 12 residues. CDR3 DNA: TGTGCCAGCAGTTCCCTAGGGAGCGGCTACACCTTC. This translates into CASSSLGSGYTF.

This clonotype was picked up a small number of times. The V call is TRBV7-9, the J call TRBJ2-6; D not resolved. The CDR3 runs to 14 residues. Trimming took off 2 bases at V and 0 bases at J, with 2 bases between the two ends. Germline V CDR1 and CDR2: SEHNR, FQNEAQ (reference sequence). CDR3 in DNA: TGTGCCAGCAGCTTACACTCTGGGGCCAACGTCCTGACTTTC. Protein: CASSLHSGANVLTF.

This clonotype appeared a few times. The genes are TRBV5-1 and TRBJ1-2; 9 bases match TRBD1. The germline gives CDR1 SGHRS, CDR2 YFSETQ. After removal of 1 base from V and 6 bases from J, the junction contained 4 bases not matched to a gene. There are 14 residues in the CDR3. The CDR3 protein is CASSLSTGGDGYTF. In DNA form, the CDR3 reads TGCGCCAGCAGCTTGTCCACAGGGGGCGATGGCTACACCTTC.

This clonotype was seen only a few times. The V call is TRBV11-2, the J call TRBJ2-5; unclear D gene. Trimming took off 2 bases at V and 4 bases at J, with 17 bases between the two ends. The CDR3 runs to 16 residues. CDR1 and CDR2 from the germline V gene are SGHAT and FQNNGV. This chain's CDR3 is CASSLHMDPVGETQYF. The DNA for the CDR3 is TGTGCCAGCAGCTTACATATGGACCCGGTTGGAGAGACCCAGTACTTC.

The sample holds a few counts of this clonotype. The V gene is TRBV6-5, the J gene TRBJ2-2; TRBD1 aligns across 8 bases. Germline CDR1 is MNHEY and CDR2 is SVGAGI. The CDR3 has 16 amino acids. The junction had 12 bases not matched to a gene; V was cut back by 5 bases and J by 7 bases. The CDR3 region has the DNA TGTGCCAGCAGTCGCCTTAGGCAGGGGGCAGGCGGGGAGCTGTTTTTT. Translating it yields CASSRLRQGAGGELFF.

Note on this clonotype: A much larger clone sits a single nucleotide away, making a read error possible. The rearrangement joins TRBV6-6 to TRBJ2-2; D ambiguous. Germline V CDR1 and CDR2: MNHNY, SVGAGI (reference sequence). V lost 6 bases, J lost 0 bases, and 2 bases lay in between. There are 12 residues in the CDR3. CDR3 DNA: TGTGCCAGCAGGCCGAACACCGGGGAGCTGTTTTTT. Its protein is CASRPNTGELFF.

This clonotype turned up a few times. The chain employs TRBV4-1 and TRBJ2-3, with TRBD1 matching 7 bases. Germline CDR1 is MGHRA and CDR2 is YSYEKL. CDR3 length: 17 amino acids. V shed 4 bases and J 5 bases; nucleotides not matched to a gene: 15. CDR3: CASSLARTGARGDTQYF. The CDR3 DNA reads TGCGCCAGCAGCCTCGCCCGAACAGGGGCCCGGGGAGATACGCAGTATTTT.